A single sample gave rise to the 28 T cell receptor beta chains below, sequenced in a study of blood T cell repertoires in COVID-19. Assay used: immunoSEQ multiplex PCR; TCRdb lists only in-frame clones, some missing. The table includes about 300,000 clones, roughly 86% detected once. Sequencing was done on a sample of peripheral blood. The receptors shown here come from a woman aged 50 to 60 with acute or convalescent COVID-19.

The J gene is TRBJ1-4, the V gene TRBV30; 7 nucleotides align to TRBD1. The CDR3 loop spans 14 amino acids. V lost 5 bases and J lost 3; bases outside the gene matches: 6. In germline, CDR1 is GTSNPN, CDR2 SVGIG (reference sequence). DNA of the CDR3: TGTGCCTGGCGATTACAGGGGCCTAATGAAAAACTGTTTTTT. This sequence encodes CAWRLQGPNEKLFF.

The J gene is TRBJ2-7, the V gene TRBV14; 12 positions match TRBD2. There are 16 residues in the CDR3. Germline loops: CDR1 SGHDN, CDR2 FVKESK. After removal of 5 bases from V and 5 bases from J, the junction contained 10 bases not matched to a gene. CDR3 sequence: CASSYTRLAGVDEQYF. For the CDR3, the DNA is TGTGCCAGCAGCTACACGAGACTAGCGGGAGTTGACGAGCAGTACTTC. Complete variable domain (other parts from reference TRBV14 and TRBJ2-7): EAGVTQFPSHSVIEKGQTVTLRCDPISGHDNLYWYRRVMGKEIKFLLHFVKESKQDESGMPNNRFLAERTGGTYSTLKVQPAELEDSGVYFCASSYTRLAGVDEQYFGPGTRLTVT.

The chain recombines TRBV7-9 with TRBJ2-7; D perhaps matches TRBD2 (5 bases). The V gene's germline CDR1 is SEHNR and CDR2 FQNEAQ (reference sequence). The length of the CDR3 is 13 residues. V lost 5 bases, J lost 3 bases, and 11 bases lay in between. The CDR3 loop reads CASSPGSFYEQYF. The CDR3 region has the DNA TGTGCCAGCAGCCCGGGATCTTTCTACGAGCAGTACTTC.

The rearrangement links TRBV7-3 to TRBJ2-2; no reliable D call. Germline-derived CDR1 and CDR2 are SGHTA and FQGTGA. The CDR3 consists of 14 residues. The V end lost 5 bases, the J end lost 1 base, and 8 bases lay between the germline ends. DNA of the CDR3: TGTGCCAGCAGCCACTCTCTGAACACCGGGGAGCTGTTTTTT. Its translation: CASSHSLNTGELFF. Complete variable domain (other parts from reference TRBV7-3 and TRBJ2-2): GAGVSQTPSNKVTEKGKYVELRCDPISGHTALYWYRQSLGQGPEFLIYFQGTGAADDSGLPNDRFFAVRPEGSVSTLKIQRTERGDSAVYLCASSHSLNTGELFFGEGSRLTVL.

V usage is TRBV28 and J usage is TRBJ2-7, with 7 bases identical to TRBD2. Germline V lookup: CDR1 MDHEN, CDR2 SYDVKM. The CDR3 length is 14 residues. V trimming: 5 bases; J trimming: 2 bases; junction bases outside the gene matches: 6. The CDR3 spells CASSIPGLPYEQYF. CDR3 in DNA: TGTGCCAGCAGTATACCGGGACTACCCTACGAGCAGTACTTC.

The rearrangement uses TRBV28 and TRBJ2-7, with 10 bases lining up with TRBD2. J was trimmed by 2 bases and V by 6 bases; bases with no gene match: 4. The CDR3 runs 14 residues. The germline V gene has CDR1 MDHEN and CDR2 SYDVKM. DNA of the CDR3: TGTGCCAGCAGACTAGCGGGAACAACCTACGAGCAGTACTTC. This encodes CASRLAGTTYEQYF.

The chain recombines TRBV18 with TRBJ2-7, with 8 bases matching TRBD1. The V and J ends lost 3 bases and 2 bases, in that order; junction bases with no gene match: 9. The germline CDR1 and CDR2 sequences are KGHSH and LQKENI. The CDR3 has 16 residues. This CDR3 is CASSPQGALRAYEQYF. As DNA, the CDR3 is TGTGCCAGCTCACCCCAGGGGGCCCTAAGGGCCTACGAGCAGTACTTC.

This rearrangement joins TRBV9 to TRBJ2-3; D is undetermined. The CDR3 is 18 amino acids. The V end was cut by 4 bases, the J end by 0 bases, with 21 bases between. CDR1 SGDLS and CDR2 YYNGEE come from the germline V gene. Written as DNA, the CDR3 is TGTGCCAGCAGCCAGACCCATCGACTCCCCCCTAGCACAGATACGCAGTATTTT. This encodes CASSQTHRLPPSTDTQYF.

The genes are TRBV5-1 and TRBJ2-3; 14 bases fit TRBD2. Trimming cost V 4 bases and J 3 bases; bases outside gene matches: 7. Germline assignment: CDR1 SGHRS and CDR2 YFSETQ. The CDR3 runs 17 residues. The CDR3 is CASSTRTSGRKTDTQYF. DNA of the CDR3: TGCGCCAGCAGCACCAGGACTAGCGGGAGGAAAACAGATACGCAGTATTTT.

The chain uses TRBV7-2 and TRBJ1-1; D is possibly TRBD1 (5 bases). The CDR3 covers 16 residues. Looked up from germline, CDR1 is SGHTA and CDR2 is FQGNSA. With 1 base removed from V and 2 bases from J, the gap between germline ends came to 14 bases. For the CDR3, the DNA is TGTGCCAGCAGCTTAGTATCCCGGGGACTTAACACTGAAGCTTTCTTT. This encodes CASSLVSRGLNTEAFF.

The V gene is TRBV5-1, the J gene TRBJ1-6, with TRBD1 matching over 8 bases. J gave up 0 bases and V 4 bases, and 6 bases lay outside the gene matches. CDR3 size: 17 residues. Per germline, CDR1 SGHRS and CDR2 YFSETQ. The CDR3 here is CASSAGTGSSYNSPLHF. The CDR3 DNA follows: TGCGCCAGCAGCGCCGGGACAGGCAGCTCCTATAATTCACCCCTCCACTTT.

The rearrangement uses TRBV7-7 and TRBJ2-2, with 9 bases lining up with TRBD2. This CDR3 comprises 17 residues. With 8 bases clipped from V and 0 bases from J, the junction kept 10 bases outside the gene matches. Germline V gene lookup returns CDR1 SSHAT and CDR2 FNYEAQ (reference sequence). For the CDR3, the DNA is TGTGCCAGCCAACCTTGGCTAGCGGGAACGAACACCGGGGAGCTGTTTTTT. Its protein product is CASQPWLAGTNTGELFF.

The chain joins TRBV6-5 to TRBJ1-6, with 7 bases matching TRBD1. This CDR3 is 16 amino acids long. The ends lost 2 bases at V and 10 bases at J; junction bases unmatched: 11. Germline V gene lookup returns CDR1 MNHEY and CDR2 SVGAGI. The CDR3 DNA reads TGTGCCAGCAGTTACCCAAGGGACAGCGCTACGTCACCCCTCCACTTT. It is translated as CASSYPRDSATSPLHF.

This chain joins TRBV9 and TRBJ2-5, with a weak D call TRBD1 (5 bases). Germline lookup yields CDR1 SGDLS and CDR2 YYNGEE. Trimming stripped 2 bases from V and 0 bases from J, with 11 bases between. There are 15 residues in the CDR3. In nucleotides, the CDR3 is TGTGCCAGCAGCGTGTCAGGGTCGTACCAAGAGACCCAGTACTTC. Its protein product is CASSVSGSYQETQYF.

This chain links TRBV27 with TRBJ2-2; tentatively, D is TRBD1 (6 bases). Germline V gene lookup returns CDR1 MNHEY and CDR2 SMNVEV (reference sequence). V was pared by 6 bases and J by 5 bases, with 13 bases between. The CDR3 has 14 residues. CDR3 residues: CASRETGGTGELFF. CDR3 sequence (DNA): TGTGCCAGCAGGGAGACAGGCGGGACCGGGGAGCTGTTTTTT.

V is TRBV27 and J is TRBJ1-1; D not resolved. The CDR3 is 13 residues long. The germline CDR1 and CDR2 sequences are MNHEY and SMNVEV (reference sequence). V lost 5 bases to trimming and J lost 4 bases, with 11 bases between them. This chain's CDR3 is CASSPPAGTEAFF. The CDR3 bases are TGTGCCAGCAGTCCGCCCGCGGGCACTGAAGCTTTCTTT.

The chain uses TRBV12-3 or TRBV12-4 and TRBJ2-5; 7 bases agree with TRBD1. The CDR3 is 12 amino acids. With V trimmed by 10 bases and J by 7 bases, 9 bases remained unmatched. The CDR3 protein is CAIKNNRGTQYF. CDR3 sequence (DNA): TGTGCCATCAAGAACAACAGGGGGACCCAGTACTTC.

CDR3 region: CASSQDTGGTDTQYF. The CDR3 DNA reads TGTGCCAGCAGCCAAGATACGGGTGGCACAGATACGCAGTATTTT. V is TRBV3-1 (or the pseudogene TRBV3-2) and J is TRBJ2-3; the D is unclear. This CDR3 comprises 15 residues. Germline CDR1 reads LGHDT; CDR2 reads YNNKEL (reference sequence). V lost 0 bases and J lost 1, with 8 bases in between.

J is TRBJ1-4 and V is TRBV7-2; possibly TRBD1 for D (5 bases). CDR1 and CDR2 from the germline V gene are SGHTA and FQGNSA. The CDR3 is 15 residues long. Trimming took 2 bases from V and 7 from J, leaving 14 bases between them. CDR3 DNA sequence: TGTGCCAGCAGCTTATTGGGTGGGGCAGGTGAAAAACTGTTTTTT. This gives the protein CASSLLGGAGEKLFF.

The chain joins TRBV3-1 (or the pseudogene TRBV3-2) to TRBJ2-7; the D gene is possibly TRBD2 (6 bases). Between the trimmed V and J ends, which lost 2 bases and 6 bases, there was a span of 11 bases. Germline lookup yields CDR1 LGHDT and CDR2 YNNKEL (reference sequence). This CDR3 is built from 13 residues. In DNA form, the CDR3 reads TGTGCCAGCAGCCAATTGCCCGGGGGCGAGCAGTACTTC. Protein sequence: CASSQLPGGEQYF.

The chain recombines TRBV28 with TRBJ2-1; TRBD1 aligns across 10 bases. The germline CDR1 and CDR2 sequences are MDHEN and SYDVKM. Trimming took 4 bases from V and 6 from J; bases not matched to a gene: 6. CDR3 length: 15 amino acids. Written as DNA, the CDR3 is TGTGCCAGCAGTTCCCGGGACAGGGGATCCAATGAGCAGTTCTTC. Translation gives CASSSRDRGSNEQFF.

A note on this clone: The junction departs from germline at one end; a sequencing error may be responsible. The CDR3 here is CASSLDRGDLRMHF. CDR3 DNA: TGTGCCAGCAGTTTAGACAGGGGAGACCTACGTATGCACTTC. V usage is TRBV25-1 and J usage is TRBJ2-7; TRBD1 matches at 8 bases. This CDR3 comprises 14 residues. CDR1 and CDR2 (germline): MGHDK, SYGVNS.

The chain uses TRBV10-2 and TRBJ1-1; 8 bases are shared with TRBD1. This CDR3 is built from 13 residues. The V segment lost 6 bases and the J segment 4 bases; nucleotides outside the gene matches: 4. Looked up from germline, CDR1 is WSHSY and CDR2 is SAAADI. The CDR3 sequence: CASSGQGRTEAFF. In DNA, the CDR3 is TGCGCCAGCAGCGGACAGGGACGCACTGAAGCTTTCTTT.

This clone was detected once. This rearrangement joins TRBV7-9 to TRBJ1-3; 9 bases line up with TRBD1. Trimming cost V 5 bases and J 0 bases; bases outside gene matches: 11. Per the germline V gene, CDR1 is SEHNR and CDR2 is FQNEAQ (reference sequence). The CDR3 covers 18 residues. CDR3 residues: CASSGWTGDDYSGNTIYF. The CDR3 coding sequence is TGTGCCAGCAGCGGATGGACAGGGGATGACTACTCTGGAAACACCATATATTTT. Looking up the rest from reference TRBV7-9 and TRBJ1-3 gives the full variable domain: DTGVSQNPRHKITKRGQNVTFRCDPISEHNRLYWYRQTLGQGPEFLTYFQNEAQLEKSRLLSDRFSAERPKGSFSTLEIQRTEQGDSAMYLCASSGWTGDDYSGNTIYFGEGSWLTVV.

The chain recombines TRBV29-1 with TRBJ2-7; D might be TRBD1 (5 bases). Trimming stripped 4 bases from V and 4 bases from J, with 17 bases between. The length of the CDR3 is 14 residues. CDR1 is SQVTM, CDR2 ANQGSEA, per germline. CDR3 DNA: TGCAGCGTTGTGGGTTCCAGGGAAAGGTACGAGCAGTACTTC. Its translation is CSVVGSRERYEQYF.

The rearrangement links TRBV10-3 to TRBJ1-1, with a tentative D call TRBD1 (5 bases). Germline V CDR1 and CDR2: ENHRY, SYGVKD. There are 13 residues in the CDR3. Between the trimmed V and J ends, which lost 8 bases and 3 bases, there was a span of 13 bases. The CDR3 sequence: CAIGEGGDTEAFF. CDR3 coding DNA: TGTGCCATCGGGGAGGGAGGGGACACTGAAGCTTTCTTT.

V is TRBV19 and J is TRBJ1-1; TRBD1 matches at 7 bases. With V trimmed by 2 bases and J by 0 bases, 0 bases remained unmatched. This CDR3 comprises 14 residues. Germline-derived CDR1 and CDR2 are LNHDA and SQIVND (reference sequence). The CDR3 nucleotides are TGTGCCAGTAGTATACAGGGGGTGAACACTGAAGCTTTCTTT. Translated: CASSIQGVNTEAFF.

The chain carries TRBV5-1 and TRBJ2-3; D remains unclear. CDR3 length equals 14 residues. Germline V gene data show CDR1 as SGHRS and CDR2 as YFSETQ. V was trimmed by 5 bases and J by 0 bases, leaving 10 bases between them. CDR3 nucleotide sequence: TGCGCCAGCAGTTCGCAGACTAGCACAGATACGCAGTATTTT. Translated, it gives CASSSQTSTDTQYF.